This T cell receptor (beta chain) was retrieved from a study of T cell responses to AZD1222 COVID-19 vaccine. Overall study results and limits: Spike regions recognized by vaccine-associated CD4 TCRs spanned the protein, led by 160-218 and 743-854. Clonal diversity was possibly underestimated; the donors were predominantly white British and more often female.

Sequencing used immunoSEQ multiplex PCR; TCRdb keeps in-frame clones, though not all of them. This repertoire shows 120,000 to 150,000 clones, about 90% found once; its top ten account for 3.5% to 4.5%. Note on this clone: Its antigen is not known.

The trim removed 4 bases at V and 4 bases at J, leaving 6 bases unmatched. There are 14 residues in the CDR3. CDR1 and CDR2 (germline): SGDLS, YYNGEE. The chain has TRBV9 and TRBJ2-5, with 8 positions matching TRBD1. Sequenced here: peripheral blood, sampled 28 days after the second AZD1222 dose. The receptor comes from an adult who received the AZD1222 COVID-19 vaccine. CDR3 residues: CASSKGQGRETQYF. CDR3 DNA sequence: TGTGCCAGCAGCAAAGGACAGGGAAGAGAGACCCAGTACTTC.